These T cell receptor beta chains were read from a single sample in a study of graft-versus-host responses after intestinal transplantation. Which antigens these TCRs recognize remains unknown. Measured with immunoSEQ multiplex PCR; TCRdb has only the in-frame clones, and not every one. Among some 80,000 clones listed, 75% to 95% were seen once. Sequences were derived from unstimulated CD8+ T cells sorted from spleen or lymph node cells, sampled before transplant. Source of these receptors: a human donor who was the organ donor for an intestinal transplant. Each CDR3 is given without its conserved first and last residue.

CDR3 protein: ASSIQGVGSEAF
V gene: TRBV6-5

CDR3 protein: AWLSDQETQY
V gene: TRBV30

CDR3 protein: ASGLLNTEAF
V gene: TRBV12-5

CDR3 protein: ASSRREQF
V gene: TRBV6-8

CDR3 protein: ASSYRADYPTYEQY
V gene: TRBV6-5

CDR3 protein: ASSQDHRGVPGEQY
V gene: TRBV4-1

CDR3 protein: ASSESGLGNTEAF
V gene: TRBV10-1

CDR3 protein: ASTLGESGYGYT
V gene: TRBV6-1

CDR3 protein: ASSGIVGAETQY
V gene: TRBV11-2

CDR3 protein: ASRAGQGAGYEQY
V gene: TRBV6-5

CDR3 protein: ASSLSNLAANTGELF
V gene: TRBV27

CDR3 protein: ASSQPSGGVGDNEQF
V gene: TRBV2

CDR3 protein: ASSQDPGALSYEQY
V gene: TRBV4-2